This T cell receptor beta chain was captured in a study of blood T cell repertoires in COVID-19. As originally analysed: Nucleated cell counts were estimated from reference gene primer amplification. Sequencing used immunoSEQ multiplex PCR; TCRdb keeps in-frame clones, though not all of them. For V, J and clone size, that table is used; D and trimming come from the DNA. The sample shows 45,000 to 65,000 clones, roughly 90% of them seen only once. The sample was peripheral blood. The sequence was collected from a human donor with acute or convalescent COVID-19. The donor label of this sample is uncertain.

CDR3 protein: CASSLDAPTSGRTKFF. The CDR3 bases are TGTGCCAGCAGCTTAGACGCCCCGACTAGCGGGCGTACGAAGTTCTTC. The rearrangement joins TRBV7-2 to TRBJ2-1; 10 positions agree with TRBD2. V trimming: 1 base; J trimming: 14 bases; junction bases outside the gene matches: 14. CDR1 SGHTA and CDR2 FQGNSA come from the germline V gene. CDR3 length: 16 amino acids.